This T cell receptor beta chain was sequenced in a study of T cell changes during pregnancy in multiple sclerosis. The CDR3 has 12 residues. Germline assignment: CDR1 MNHEY and CDR2 SMNVEV (reference sequence). V was trimmed by 0 bases and J by 7 bases, leaving 7 bases between them. TCRdb's copy holds only in-frame clones and misses some; the assay was immunoSEQ multiplex PCR. This table holds around 69,000 clones, less than 95% found once. The sample here was peripheral blood, taken in the second trimester of pregnancy. This TCR derives from a female donor in good health, enrolled as a control in a pregnancy study. The chain links TRBV27 to TRBJ2-7; perhaps TRBD2 as D (5 bases). This CDR3 is CASSLSGMEQYF. As DNA, the CDR3 is TGTGCCAGCAGTTTATCCGGGATGGAGCAGTACTTC.